These 14 T cell receptor beta chains originate from one sample sequenced in a study of blood T cells in healthy people across ages. Primed by a sample-barcoded 5' primer and a J-beta primer mix, a second PCR proceeded for 7 to 11 cycles. One entry per CDR3 protein results from TCRdb running MiXCR on the 5' RACE reads. Of hundreds of thousands of distinct CDR3 sequences listed, approximately 52% are singletons. Sequencing input: blood. The receptors come from a woman older than 75 in good health.

Comment on this clonotype: A clone one base away is much larger, so this may be a read error. The chain uses TRBV27 and TRBJ2-3, with 7 bases fitting TRBD2. Per germline, CDR1 MNHEY and CDR2 SMNVEV (reference sequence). This CDR3 spans 17 amino acids. With V trimmed by 4 bases and J by 2 bases, 12 bases remained unmatched. CDR3 region: CASSSRFLAENTDTQYF. The CDR3 DNA reads TGTGCCAGCAGTTCTCGGTTCCTAGCGGAGAACACAGATACGCAGTATTTT.

This chain links TRBV5-1 with TRBJ2-5; TRBD2 matches at 8 bases. Germline V gene lookup returns CDR1 SGHRS and CDR2 YFSETQ. This CDR3 region has 17 residues. J gave up 11 bases and V 0 bases, and 18 bases lay outside the gene matches. CDR3 sequence reads: CASSLAIGLAGFNGQYF. Here the CDR3 DNA reads TGCGCCAGCAGCTTGGCCATAGGGCTAGCGGGTTTCAATGGGCAGTACTTC.

The rearrangement links TRBV2 to TRBJ1-1; possibly TRBD1 for D (6 bases). The length of the CDR3 is 15 residues. V gave up 8 bases and J gave up 4 bases, with 20 bases separating them. Germline CDR1 reads SNHLY; CDR2 reads FYNNEI. CDR3 nucleotides: TGTGCCAGCGGGGTGGCAGGGGTAAGAGCCACTGAAGCTTTCTTT. It codes for CASGVAGVRATEAFF.

This clonotype was counted at least ten times. The chain has TRBV2 and TRBJ2-5; D is ambiguous. The CDR3 covers 15 residues. The V end lost 3 bases, the J end lost 4 bases, and 15 bases lay between the germline ends. Germline V gene lookup returns CDR1 SNHLY and CDR2 FYNNEI. In nucleotides, the CDR3 is TGTGCCAGCAGTGACGGGCCTAGAGTGCGAGAGACCCAGTACTTC. It is translated as CASSDGPRVRETQYF.

The chain uses TRBV3-1 and TRBJ2-7; D call uncertain. Trimming pared 3 bases from V and 3 bases from J, leaving 9 bases between. The CDR3 length is 13 residues. Per the germline V gene, CDR1 is LGHDT and CDR2 is YNNKEL (reference sequence). The CDR3 nucleotides are TGTGCCAGCAGCCAGATGGGATTCTACGAGCAGTACTTC. Its protein is CASSQMGFYEQYF.

This clonotype turned up a few times. The chain joins TRBV27 to TRBJ2-3, with unresolved D. The CDR3 is made up of 13 amino acids. Trimming stripped 3 bases from V and 4 bases from J, with 8 bases between. Germline V gene data show CDR1 as MNHEY and CDR2 as SMNVEV (reference sequence). CDR3 residues: CASSFEGSDTQYF. The CDR3 bases are TGTGCCAGCAGTTTTGAAGGTTCAGATACGCAGTATTTT.

This clonotype was recorded only once. CDR3 sequence: CSVGVGDRNNEQFF. The CDR3 bases are TGCAGCGTTGGGGTGGGGGACAGGAACAATGAGCAGTTCTTC. This rearrangement joins TRBV29-1 to TRBJ2-1; 8 bases are shared with TRBD1. Germline CDR1 is SQVTM and CDR2 is ANQGSEA. The length of the CDR3 is 14 residues. Trimming removed 4 bases from V and 5 bases from J; junction bases left unmatched: 7.

This chain uses TRBV4-1 with TRBJ2-5; unclear D gene. Germline CDR1 reads MGHRA; CDR2 reads YSYEKL. V dropped 4 bases and J dropped 5 bases, with 8 bases sitting between them. The CDR3 length is 12 residues. The CDR3 DNA reads as TGCGCCAGCAGCCGAGATTTCGAGACCCAGTACTTC. This encodes CASSRDFETQYF.

The chain links TRBV12-3 or TRBV12-4 to TRBJ2-3; TRBD2 agrees at 9 bases. This CDR3 region has 15 residues. J lost 0 bases, V lost 4 bases, and 2 bases had no gene match. For the CDR3, the DNA is TGTGCCAGCAGTTGGCGGGGGGGAAGCACAGATACGCAGTATTTT. It specifies CASSWRGGSTDTQYF.

In its sample, this clonotype was seen many times. The J gene is TRBJ2-1, the V gene TRBV29-1; possible D gene TRBD2, 5 bases. This CDR3 is 15 amino acids long. Germline CDR1 reads SQVTM; CDR2 reads ANQGSEA. V was pared by 4 bases and J by 0 bases, with 13 bases between. CDR3 in DNA: TGCAGCGTTGGGACTCCGTCTAGCTCCTACAATGAGCAGTTCTTC. Translated, it gives CSVGTPSSSYNEQFF.

The chain employs TRBV5-1 and TRBJ2-5; D unclear. This CDR3 spans 14 amino acids. The germline V gene encodes CDR1 SGHRS and CDR2 YFSETQ. The germline V and J ends were trimmed by 5 bases and 1 base, with 12 bases remaining between them. In DNA form, the CDR3 reads TGCGCCAGCAGGGCCGAACAGATCCAAGAGACCCAGTACTTC. Its translation: CASRAEQIQETQYF.

This clonotype was counted many times. This chain connects TRBV6-5 to TRBJ1-2; 7 bases line up with TRBD1. CDR1 and CDR2 from the germline V gene are MNHEY and SVGAGI. The junction had 11 bases not matched to a gene; V was cut back by 3 bases and J by 7 bases. The CDR3 is 15 amino acids. Written as DNA, the CDR3 is TGTGCCAGCAGTTATTACCGGGACAGTAGCTGTGGCTACACCTTC. It specifies CASSYYRDSSCGYTF.

This clonotype was seen at least ten times. The chain has TRBV12-3 or TRBV12-4 and TRBJ2-3; TRBD2 might be the D (6 bases). CDR3 size: 12 residues. The ends were cut back, 5 bases at V and 6 bases at J, with 9 bases in the middle. The CDR3 here is CASSKGLDTQYF. DNA of the CDR3: TGTGCCAGCAGTAAGGGACTTGATACGCAGTATTTT.

V gene TRBV28 combines with J gene TRBJ2-1; D is undetermined. Deletions cut 7 bases from V and 6 bases from J, with 10 bases between. This CDR3 spans 12 amino acids. Germline CDR1 reads MDHEN; CDR2 reads SYDVKM. CDR3 nucleotide sequence: TGTGCCAGCACTCCGGTGCTCAATGAGCAGTTCTTC. Its translation: CASTPVLNEQFF.